Detailed here is one TCR beta chain. This record comes from a study of glioma-infiltrating T cells after dendritic cell vaccination. Study overall: Dendritic cell vaccination trial patients had either newly diagnosed or recurrent glioblastoma.

Profiling relied on immunoSEQ multiplex PCR, and the TCRdb table lists in-frame clones only, not all of them. The profile shows around 78,000 clones, 85% of them singletons. V was pared by 0 bases and J by 5 bases, with 6 bases of the junction left unmatched. The germline V gene has CDR1 ENHRY and CDR2 SYGVKD. The CDR3 is made up of 15 amino acids. This sample's time point: after dendritic cell vaccination, including at tumor progression/relapse. Only patients with spare fresh-frozen tumor and over two years of follow-up were included. J is TRBJ2-7 and V is TRBV10-3, with 8 bases that match TRBD2. The TCR was taken from a human donor with glioblastoma. The sample was blood, taken after dendritic cell vaccination. The CDR3 DNA sequence: TGTGCCATCAGTGAGTCAGCGGGAGTAGTCCACGAGCAGTACTTC. Protein sequence: CAISESAGVVHEQYF.